These 12 T cell receptor beta chains were sequenced from one sample in a study of T cells in Graves' hyperthyroidism and ophthalmopathy. There were TCR beta CDR3 regions amplified from RNA transcripts. TCR CDR3 regions were first amplified by RT-PCR with HTBI primers. TCRdb independently ran MiXCR on the multiplex PCR reads; one entry per CDR3 protein. The data show about 520,000 distinct CDR3 sequences, with roughly a quarter seen just once and 11% held by the top ten. Sample: blood. These receptor sequences come from a woman aged 25 to 39 with Graves' ophthalmopathy.

This clonotype appeared many times. The gene calls are TRBV20-1 and TRBJ1-2, with a weak D call TRBD1 (5 bases). This CDR3 has 12 amino acids. Germline lookup yields CDR1 DFQATT and CDR2 SNEGSKA (reference sequence). Trimming pared 5 bases from V and 2 bases from J, leaving 9 bases between. The CDR3 region has the DNA TGCAGTGCTTCAGACAGCAACTATGGCTACACCTTC. It is translated as CSASDSNYGYTF.

CDR3 DNA sequence: TGTGCCAGTAGTATAGGCAATCCCGGGCTTGCAGATACGCAGTATTTT. Its translation is CASSIGNPGLADTQYF. This chain connects TRBV19 to TRBJ2-3; D gene unclear. CDR3 length equals 16 residues. The V and J ends lost 1 base and 4 bases respectively, with 15 bases between them. From germline, CDR1 is LNHDA and CDR2 SQIVND (reference sequence).

This clonotype has just a few counts. The chain links TRBV6-1 to TRBJ2-2; 10 positions match TRBD2. Trimming took 4 bases from V and 3 from J; bases not matched to a gene: 2. Per germline, CDR1 MNHNS and CDR2 SASEGT. CDR3 length equals 15 residues. CDR3 DNA sequence: TGTGCCAGCAGTGCTCTAGCGGGAGACACCGGGGAGCTGTTTTTT. This translates into CASSALAGDTGELFF.

This clonotype was counted a few times. A much larger clone sits a single nucleotide away, making a read error possible. The CDR3 region is CATSDPTGGGGYTF. DNA of the CDR3: TGTGCCACCAGTGACCCGACAGGGGGGGGCGGCTACACCTTC. This chain uses TRBV24-1 with TRBJ1-2; 9 bases map to TRBD1. V shed 4 bases, J shed 8 bases, and the junction held 7 bases outside the gene matches. This CDR3 spans 14 amino acids. Germline loops: CDR1 KGHDR, CDR2 SFDVKD.

This clonotype turned up a few times. In DNA, the CDR3 is TGTGCCAGCCTAAGGTTGGGGACTGTCATCAGCACAGATACGCAGTATTTT. Translated, it gives CASLRLGTVISTDTQYF. The chain employs TRBV12-3 or TRBV12-4 and TRBJ2-3, with TRBD2 as a possible D gene (6 bases). The V end lost 8 bases, the J end lost 0 bases, and 21 bases lay between the germline ends. This CDR3 has 17 amino acids.

This clonotype was picked up many times. CDR3 bases: TGTGCCAGCAGCCCAAGACAGGGGGCAGGTGGGACTGAAGCTTTCTTT. As protein: CASSPRQGAGGTEAFF. This chain uses TRBV11-2 with TRBJ1-1; 10 bases match TRBD1. J gave up 5 bases and V 5 bases, and 11 bases lay outside the gene matches. The CDR3 length is 16 residues. Germline V gene lookup returns CDR1 SGHAT and CDR2 FQNNGV.

This clonotype occurred a few times. This chain joins TRBV5-1 and TRBJ2-5, with D possibly being TRBD2 (5 bases). This CDR3 has 15 residues. Germline V lookup: CDR1 SGHRS, CDR2 YFSETQ. Trimming took 0 bases from V and 4 from J, leaving 13 bases between them. CDR3 loop: CASSLELGPRETQYF. The CDR3 DNA reads TGCGCCAGCAGCTTGGAACTAGGACCAAGAGAGACCCAGTACTTC.

In regard to this clonotype: At one of its ends the junction is not consistent with the germline gene, which may arise from a read error. This chain uses TRBV19 with TRBJ1-1; D not certain. The CDR3 covers 13 residues. The V gene's germline CDR1 is LNHDA and CDR2 SQIVND (reference sequence). Written as DNA, the CDR3 is TGTGCCAGTAGTTGGGAGGGAGTCACTGAAGCTTTATTT. Encoded protein: CASSWEGVTEALF.

The sample holds a few counts of this clonotype. This chain uses TRBV27 with TRBJ1-1; D may be TRBD1 (6 bases). Germline CDR1 reads MNHEY; CDR2 reads SMNVEV (reference sequence). The CDR3 sequence is 13 residues long. The ends were cut back, 2 bases at V and 7 bases at J, with 11 bases in the middle. As DNA, the CDR3 is TGTGCCAGCAGTTTAAGGGAGGGGGATGAAGCTTTCTTT. Protein sequence: CASSLREGDEAFF.

Ten or more counts support this clonotype. The rearrangement uses TRBV30 and TRBJ1-5; TRBD1 matches 7 bases. The CDR3 sequence is 15 residues long. Germline assignment: CDR1 GTSNPN and CDR2 SVGIG (reference sequence). The ends lost 2 bases at V and 1 base at J; junction bases unmatched: 5. The CDR3 is CAWSSLGGSNQPQHF. CDR3 sequence (DNA): TGTGCCTGGAGTAGTCTAGGGGGCAGCAATCAGCCCCAGCATTTT.

This clonotype has a handful of counts. The chain links TRBV9 to TRBJ1-2, with D unresolved. CDR1 and CDR2 (germline): SGDLS, YYNGEE. Trimming took 0 bases from V and 6 from J, leaving 6 bases between them. The CDR3 runs 12 residues. The DNA of the CDR3 is TGTGCCAGCAGCGTAGATGAGGATGGCTACACCTTC. The encoded protein is CASSVDEDGYTF.

This clonotype was observed many times. The chain uses TRBV12-5 and TRBJ2-7; D is perhaps TRBD1 (6 bases). V lost 4 bases and J lost 3, with 19 bases in between. CDR3 length: 16 residues. The V gene's germline CDR1 is LGHNT and CDR2 FRNRAP. CDR3 coding DNA: TGTGCTAGTGGTTCCCCCCGACGGGACACAAACTACGAGCAGTACTTC. It specifies CASGSPRRDTNYEQYF.